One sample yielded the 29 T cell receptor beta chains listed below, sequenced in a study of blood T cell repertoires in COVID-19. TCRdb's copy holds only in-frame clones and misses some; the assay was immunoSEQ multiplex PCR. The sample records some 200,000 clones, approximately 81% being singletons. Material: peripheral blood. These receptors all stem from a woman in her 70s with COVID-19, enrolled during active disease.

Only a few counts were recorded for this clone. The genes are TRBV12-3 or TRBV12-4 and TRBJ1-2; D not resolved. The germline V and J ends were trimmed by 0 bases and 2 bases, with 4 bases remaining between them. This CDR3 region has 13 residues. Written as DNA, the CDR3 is TGTGCCAGCAGTTTAGCCCCAAACTATGGCTACACCTTC. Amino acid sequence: CASSLAPNYGYTF.

The CDR3 region has the DNA TGTGCCAGCAGTTTCCTACTAGCGGGAGTCTGGGATGAGCAGTTCTTC. Its protein product is CASSFLLAGVWDEQFF. The chain couples TRBV27 to TRBJ2-1, with 11 bases aligning to TRBD2. V dropped 3 bases and J dropped 8; count of bases not matched to a gene: 9. The CDR3 has 16 amino acids. Germline CDR1 is MNHEY and CDR2 is SMNVEV (reference sequence).

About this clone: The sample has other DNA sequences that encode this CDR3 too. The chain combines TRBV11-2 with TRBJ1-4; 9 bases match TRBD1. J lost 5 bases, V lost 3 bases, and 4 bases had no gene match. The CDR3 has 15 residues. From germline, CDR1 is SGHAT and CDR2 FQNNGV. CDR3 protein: CASSLPGTGNEKLFF. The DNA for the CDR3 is TGTGCCAGCAGCTTGCCCGGGACAGGGAATGAAAAACTGTTTTTT.

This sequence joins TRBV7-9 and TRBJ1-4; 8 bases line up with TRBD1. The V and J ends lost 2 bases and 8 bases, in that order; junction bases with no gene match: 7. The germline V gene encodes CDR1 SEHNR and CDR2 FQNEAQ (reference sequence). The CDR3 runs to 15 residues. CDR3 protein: CASSLSGQGGEKLFF. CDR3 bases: TGTGCCAGCAGCTTATCCGGACAGGGAGGGGAAAAACTGTTTTTT.

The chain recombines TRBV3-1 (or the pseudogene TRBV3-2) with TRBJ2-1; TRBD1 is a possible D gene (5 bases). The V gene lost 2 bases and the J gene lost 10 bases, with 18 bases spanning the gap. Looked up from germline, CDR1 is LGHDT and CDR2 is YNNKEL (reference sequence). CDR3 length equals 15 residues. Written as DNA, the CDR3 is TGTGCCAGCAGCCAAAAATCAAGTGGGGCCCTCGAGCAGTTCTTC. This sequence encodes CASSQKSSGALEQFF.

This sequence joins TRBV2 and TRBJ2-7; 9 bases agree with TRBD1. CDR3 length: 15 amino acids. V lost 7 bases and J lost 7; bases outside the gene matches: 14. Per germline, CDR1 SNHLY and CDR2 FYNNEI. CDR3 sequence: CASNTHPGTGREQYV. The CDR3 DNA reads TGTGCCAGCAATACTCACCCCGGGACAGGGCGAGAGCAGTACGTC.

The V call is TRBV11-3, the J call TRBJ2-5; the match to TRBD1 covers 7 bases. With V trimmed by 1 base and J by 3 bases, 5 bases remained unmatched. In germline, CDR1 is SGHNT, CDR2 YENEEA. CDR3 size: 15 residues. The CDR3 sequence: CASSLGSTGKETQYF. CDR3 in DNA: TGTGCCAGCAGCTTAGGCTCGACAGGGAAAGAGACCCAGTACTTC.

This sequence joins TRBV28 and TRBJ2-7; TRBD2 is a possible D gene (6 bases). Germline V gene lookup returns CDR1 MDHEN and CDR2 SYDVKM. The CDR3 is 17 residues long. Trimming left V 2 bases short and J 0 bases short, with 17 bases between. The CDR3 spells CASSLSSGRENSYEQYF. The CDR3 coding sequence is TGTGCCAGCAGTTTAAGTAGTGGGCGGGAAAACTCCTACGAGCAGTACTTC.

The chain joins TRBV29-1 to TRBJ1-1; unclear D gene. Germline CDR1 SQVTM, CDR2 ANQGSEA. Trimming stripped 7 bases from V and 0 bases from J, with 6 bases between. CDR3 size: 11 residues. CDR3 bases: TGCAGCGCCCATTTGAACACTGAAGCTTTCTTT. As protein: CSAHLNTEAFF.

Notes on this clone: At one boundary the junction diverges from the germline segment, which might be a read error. CDR3 sequence reads: CASSLDRDTGELFF. The CDR3 coding sequence is TGTGCTAGCAGCTTAGACCGAGACACCGGGGAGCTGTTTTTT. The V gene is TRBV7-7, the J gene TRBJ2-2; D gene uncertain. This CDR3 region has 14 residues. Germline CDR1 reads SSHAT; CDR2 reads FNYEAQ (reference sequence).

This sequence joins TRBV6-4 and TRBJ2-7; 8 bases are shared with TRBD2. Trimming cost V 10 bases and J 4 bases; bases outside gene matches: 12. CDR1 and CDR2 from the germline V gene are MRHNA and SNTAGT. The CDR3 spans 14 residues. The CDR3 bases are TGTGCCACATTTTTCGGGAGGGCCTCGTACGAGCAGTACTTC. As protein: CATFFGRASYEQYF.

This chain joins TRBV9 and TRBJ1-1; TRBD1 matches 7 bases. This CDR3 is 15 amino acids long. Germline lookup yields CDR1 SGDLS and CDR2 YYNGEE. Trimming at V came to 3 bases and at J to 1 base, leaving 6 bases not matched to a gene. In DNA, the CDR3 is TGTGCCAGCAGCGCGACTACAGGGGCGAACACTGAAGCTTTCTTT. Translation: CASSATTGANTEAFF. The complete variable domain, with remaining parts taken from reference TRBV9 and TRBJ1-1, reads DSGVTQTPKHLITATGQRVTLRCSPRSGDLSVYWYQQSLDQGLQFLIQYYNGEERAKGNILERFSAQQFPDLHSELNLSSLELGDSALYFCASSATTGANTEAFFGQGTRLTVV.

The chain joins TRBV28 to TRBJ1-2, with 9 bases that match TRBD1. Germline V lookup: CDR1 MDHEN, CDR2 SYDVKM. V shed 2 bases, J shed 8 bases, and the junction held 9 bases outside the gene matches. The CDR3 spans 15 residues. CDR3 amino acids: CASSLVVGQGEGYTF. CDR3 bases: TGTGCCAGCAGTTTAGTTGTGGGACAGGGCGAGGGCTACACCTTC.

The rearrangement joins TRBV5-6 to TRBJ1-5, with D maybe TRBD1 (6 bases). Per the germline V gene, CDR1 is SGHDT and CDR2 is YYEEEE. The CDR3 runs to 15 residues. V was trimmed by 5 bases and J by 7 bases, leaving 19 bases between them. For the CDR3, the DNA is TGTGCCAGCAGTTCCACTCGACAGGCCTGGCAGCCCCAGCATTTT. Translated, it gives CASSSTRQAWQPQHF.

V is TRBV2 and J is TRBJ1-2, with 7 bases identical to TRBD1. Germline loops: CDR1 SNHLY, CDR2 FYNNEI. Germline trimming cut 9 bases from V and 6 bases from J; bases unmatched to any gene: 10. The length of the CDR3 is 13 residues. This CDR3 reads CASTRQGANGYTF. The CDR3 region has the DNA TGTGCCAGTACTAGACAGGGTGCGAATGGCTACACCTTC.

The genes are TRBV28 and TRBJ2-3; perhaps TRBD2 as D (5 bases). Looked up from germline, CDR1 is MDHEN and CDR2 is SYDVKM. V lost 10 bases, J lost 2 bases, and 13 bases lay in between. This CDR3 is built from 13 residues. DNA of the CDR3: TGTGCCATTTCACTAGAATACACAGATACGCAGTATTTT. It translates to CAISLEYTDTQYF.

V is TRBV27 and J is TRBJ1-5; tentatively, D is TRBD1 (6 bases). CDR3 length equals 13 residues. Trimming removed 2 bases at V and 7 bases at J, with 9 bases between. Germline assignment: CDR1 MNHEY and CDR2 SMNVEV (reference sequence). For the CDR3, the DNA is TGTGCCAGCAGTTTAGGGACAAGCCAGCCCCAGCATTTT. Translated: CASSLGTSQPQHF.

CDR3 protein: CATSRKAGGTEAFF. The CDR3 DNA is TGTGCCACCAGCAGGAAAGCAGGGGGCACTGAAGCTTTCTTT. This chain uses TRBV15 with TRBJ1-1, with 7 bases identical to TRBD1. This CDR3 spans 14 amino acids. After removal of 3 bases from V and 4 bases from J, the junction contained 5 bases not matched to a gene. Germline CDR1 reads LNHNV; CDR2 reads YYDKDF (reference sequence).

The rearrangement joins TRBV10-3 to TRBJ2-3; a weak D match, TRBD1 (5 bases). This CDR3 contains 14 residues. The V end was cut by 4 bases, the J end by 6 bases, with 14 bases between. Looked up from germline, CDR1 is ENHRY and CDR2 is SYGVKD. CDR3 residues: CAISGGLTDDTQYF. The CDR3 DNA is TGTGCCATCAGTGGGGGCTTAACAGATGATACGCAGTATTTT.

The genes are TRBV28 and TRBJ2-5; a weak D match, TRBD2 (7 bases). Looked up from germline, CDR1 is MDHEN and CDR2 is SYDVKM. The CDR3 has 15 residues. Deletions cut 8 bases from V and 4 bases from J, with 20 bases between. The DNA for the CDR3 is TGTGCCAGCGAGGGGCGGGGGCTCCGTGGAGAGACCCAGTACTTC. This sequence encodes CASEGRGLRGETQYF.

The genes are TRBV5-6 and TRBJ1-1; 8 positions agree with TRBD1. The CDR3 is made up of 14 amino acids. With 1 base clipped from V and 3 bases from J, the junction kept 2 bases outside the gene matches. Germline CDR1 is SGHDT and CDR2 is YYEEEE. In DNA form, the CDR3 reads TGTGCCAGCAGCTTGATACAGGGGGACACTGAAGCTTTCTTT. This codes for CASSLIQGDTEAFF.

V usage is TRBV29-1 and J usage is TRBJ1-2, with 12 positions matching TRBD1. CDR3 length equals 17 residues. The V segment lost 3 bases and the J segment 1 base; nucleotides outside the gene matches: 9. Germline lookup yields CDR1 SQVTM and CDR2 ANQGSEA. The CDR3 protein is CSVDGTGGGMSNYGYTF. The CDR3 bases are TGCAGCGTTGACGGGACAGGGGGCGGAATGAGTAACTATGGCTACACCTTC.

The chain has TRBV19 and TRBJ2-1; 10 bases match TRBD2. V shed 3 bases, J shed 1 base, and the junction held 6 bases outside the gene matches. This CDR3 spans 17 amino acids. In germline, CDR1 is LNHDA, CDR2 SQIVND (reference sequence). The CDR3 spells CASSIRELAGSYNEQFF. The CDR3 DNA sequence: TGTGCCAGTAGTATCAGAGAACTAGCGGGGTCCTACAATGAGCAGTTCTTC.

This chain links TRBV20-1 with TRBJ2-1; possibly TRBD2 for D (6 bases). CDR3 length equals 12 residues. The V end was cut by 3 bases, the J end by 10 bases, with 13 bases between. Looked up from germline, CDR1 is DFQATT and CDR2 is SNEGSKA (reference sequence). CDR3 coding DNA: TGCAGTGCTAGTCTAGGAGGGAGGGAGCAGTTCTTC. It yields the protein CSASLGGREQFF.

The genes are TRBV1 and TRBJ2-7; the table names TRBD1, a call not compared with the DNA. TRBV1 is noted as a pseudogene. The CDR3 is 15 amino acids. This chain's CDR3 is CTSPPTGPFSYEQYV. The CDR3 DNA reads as TGCACCAGCCCCCCGACAGGCCCCTTCTCCTACGAGCAGTACGTC.

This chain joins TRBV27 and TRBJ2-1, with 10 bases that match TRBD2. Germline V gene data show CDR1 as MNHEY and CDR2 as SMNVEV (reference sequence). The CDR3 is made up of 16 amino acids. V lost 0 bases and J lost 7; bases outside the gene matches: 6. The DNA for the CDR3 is TGTGCCAGCAGTTTATCTAGCGGGAGGATCAGGAATGAGCAGTTCTTC. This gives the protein CASSLSSGRIRNEQFF.

Written as DNA, the CDR3 is TGTGCCAGCAGCTTGGGGACAGGGTTGGCCTACAATGAGCAGTTCTTC. Its translation: CASSLGTGLAYNEQFF. This sequence joins TRBV5-4 and TRBJ2-1; 8 positions match TRBD1. CDR1 SGHNT and CDR2 YYREEE come from the germline V gene (reference sequence). Unmatched junction bases numbered 4, after V lost 0 bases and J lost 2 bases. CDR3 length equals 16 residues.

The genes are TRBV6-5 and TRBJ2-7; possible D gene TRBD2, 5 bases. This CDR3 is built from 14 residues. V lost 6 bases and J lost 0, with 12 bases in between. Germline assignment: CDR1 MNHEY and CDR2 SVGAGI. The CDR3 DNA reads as TGTGCCAGCAGGAGGACGGGGAACTCCTACGAGCAGTACGTC. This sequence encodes CASRRTGNSYEQYV.

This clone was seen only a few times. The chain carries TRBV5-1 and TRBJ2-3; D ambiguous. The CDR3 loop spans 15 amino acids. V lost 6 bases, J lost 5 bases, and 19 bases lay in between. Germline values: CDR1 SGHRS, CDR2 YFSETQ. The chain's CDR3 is CASNPGRSYLDTQYF. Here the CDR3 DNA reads TGCGCCAGCAACCCCGGCAGGTCGTATTTAGATACGCAGTATTTT.